A single sample is the source of the 32 T cell receptor beta chains below, sequenced in a study of human T cells and chemical hapten exposure. Time point described: patch test 1, 2 weeks after DPC sensitization. Treatment noted: therapeutic diphenylcyclopropenone sensitization with weekly scalp DPC. A single record per CDR3 protein comes from TCRdb applying MiXCR to the RACE reads. This table has over 45,000 distinct CDR3 sequences, 9% to 9.5% appearing once. Material: whole blood, obtained in connection with sensitization to the hapten diphenylcyclopropenone (DPC). These receptors all stem from a middle-aged woman with alopecia areata. Some clones in this sample may be carry-over from other donors' samples.

This clonotype was found a few times. V is TRBV6-2 or TRBV6-3 and J is TRBJ2-3, with a weak D call TRBD2 (6 bases). The CDR3 loop spans 16 amino acids. V lost 6 bases and J 0 bases, leaving 16 bases between the germline ends. The germline gives CDR1 MNHEY, CDR2 SVGEGT. CDR3 loop: CASRGVRGISTDTQYF. CDR3 DNA: TGTGCCAGCAGAGGAGTCCGGGGGATTAGCACAGATACGCAGTATTTT.

There are a few counts of this clonotype. CDR3 loop: CASSFQGDSVNEQYF. In nucleotides, the CDR3 is TGTGCCAGCAGCTTTCAAGGGGACTCCGTGAACGAGCAGTACTTC. The gene calls are TRBV11-1 and TRBJ2-7, with D possibly TRBD2 on 6 matching bases. From germline, CDR1 is SGHAT and CDR2 FQDESV (reference sequence). The V gene lost 3 bases and the J gene lost 5 bases, with 17 bases spanning the gap. The CDR3 loop spans 15 amino acids.

This clonotype was counted ten times or more. The chain recombines TRBV18 with TRBJ2-1; 13 nucleotides match TRBD2. This CDR3 is built from 16 residues. CDR1 and CDR2 from the germline V gene are KGHSH and LQKENI. Trimming removed 4 bases from V and 7 bases from J; junction bases left unmatched: 7. The CDR3 DNA reads as TGTGCCAGCTCACGATTGACTAGCGGGGGGCTGAATGAGCAGTTCTTC. As protein: CASSRLTSGGLNEQFF.

The V and J genes are TRBV7-6 and TRBJ2-5, with a weak D call TRBD2 (5 bases). Trimming shortened V by 5 bases and J by 7 bases, and 17 bases separated the two germline ends. Looked up from germline, CDR1 is SGHVS and CDR2 is FNYEAQ. The CDR3 extends over 14 amino acids. The CDR3 region has the DNA TGTGCCAGCAGCCCAGAGGCGGACCGGGGGACCCAGTACTTC. It yields the protein CASSPEADRGTQYF.

This chain links TRBV7-2 with TRBJ1-1; possibly TRBD1 for D (5 bases). Germline V CDR1 and CDR2: SGHTA, FQGNSA. This CDR3 has 17 residues. The V end was cut by 5 bases, the J end by 1 base, with 20 bases between. The CDR3 DNA follows: TGTGCCAGCAGCCCCCAAGGTCCAGGGATGCAGAACACTGAAGCTTTCTTT. It translates to CASSPQGPGMQNTEAFF.

The sample holds a few counts of this clonotype. The V call is TRBV3-1, the J call TRBJ2-5, with TRBD1 as a possible D gene (6 bases). Per germline, CDR1 LGHDT and CDR2 YNNKEL (reference sequence). V was shortened by 0 bases and J by 4 bases, with 12 bases between the two germline ends. The CDR3 covers 15 residues. The CDR3 loop is CASSQDRGHSETQYF. The CDR3 region has the DNA TGTGCCAGCAGCCAAGATCGGGGACATTCAGAGACCCAGTACTTC.

In its sample, this clonotype was seen many times. The chain couples TRBV10-3 to TRBJ2-2; TRBD1 is a possible D gene (5 bases). V was pared by 4 bases and J by 6 bases, with 15 bases between. CDR3 length equals 15 residues. The germline CDR1 and CDR2 sequences are ENHRY and SYGVKD. The CDR3 region is CAISVQVRNAGELFF. The CDR3 DNA reads as TGTGCCATCAGTGTACAGGTTCGAAACGCCGGGGAGCTGTTTTTT.

This clonotype was seen many times. V and J are TRBV7-9 and TRBJ2-5, with D perhaps matching TRBD1 (5 bases). CDR1 and CDR2 from the germline V gene are SEHNR and FQNEAQ (reference sequence). The CDR3 spans 12 residues. Trimming left V 7 bases short and J 2 bases short, with 8 bases between. CDR3 protein: CASIQGQETQYF. The DNA for the CDR3 is TGTGCCAGCATCCAGGGACAAGAGACCCAGTACTTC.

Many counts were recorded for this clonotype. This chain joins TRBV3-1 and TRBJ1-2, with D tentatively TRBD1 (6 bases). Trimming took off 0 bases at V and 6 bases at J, with 11 bases between the two ends. Germline-derived CDR1 and CDR2 are LGHDT and YNNKEL (reference sequence). CDR3 size: 14 residues. CDR3 loop: CASSQDLQGNGYTF. In DNA form, the CDR3 reads TGTGCCAGCAGCCAAGATCTCCAGGGGAATGGCTACACCTTC.

Here the CDR3 reads CSARVGDTQYF. CDR3 bases: TGCAGTGCTAGAGTGGGAGATACGCAGTATTTT. The chain joins TRBV20-1 to TRBJ2-3; D ambiguous. Germline V gene data show CDR1 as DFQATT and CDR2 as SNEGSKA (reference sequence). V lost 1 base, J lost 5 bases, and 4 bases lay in between. The CDR3 spans 11 residues.

This clonotype was observed a handful of times. The chain uses TRBV10-3 and TRBJ1-6; D perhaps matches TRBD1 (5 bases). CDR1 ENHRY and CDR2 SYGVKD come from the germline V gene. CDR3 length equals 13 residues. V lost 4 bases to trimming and J lost 8 bases, with 9 bases between them. CDR3 amino acids: CAISGSGDSPLHF. The CDR3 nucleotides read TGTGCCATCAGTGGATCGGGGGATTCACCCCTCCACTTT.

This clonotype showed up many times. This rearrangement joins TRBV6-4 to TRBJ1-2; tentative D call: TRBD1 (6 bases). Germline values: CDR1 MRHNA, CDR2 SNTAGT. V lost 6 bases and J lost 8, with 16 bases in between. CDR3 size: 13 residues. In DNA, the CDR3 is TGTGCCAGCAGCGCGACAGGAAGGGAAGGCTACACCTTC. Translation gives CASSATGREGYTF.

This clonotype was detected many times. The CDR3 region is CASSDSTTDTQYF. In DNA, the CDR3 is TGTGCCAGCAGTGACTCGACCACAGATACGCAGTATTTT. The chain joins TRBV6-4 to TRBJ2-3; the D is unclear. Trimming cost V 0 bases and J 2 bases, with 3 bases left between them. Germline V gene data show CDR1 as MRHNA and CDR2 as SNTAGT. The CDR3 contains 13 residues.

This clonotype was counted a few times. The chain couples TRBV29-1 to TRBJ2-5; 8 bases are shared with TRBD1. CDR3 size: 12 residues. Germline V gives CDR1 SQVTM, CDR2 ANQGSEA. With V trimmed by 6 bases and J by 1 base, 1 base remained unmatched. In DNA, the CDR3 is TGCAGCGTCGGACAGGGCCAAGAGACCCAGTACTTC. This encodes CSVGQGQETQYF.

This clonotype is classed as medium-sized. The chain uses TRBV7-2 and TRBJ2-1; the match to TRBD2 covers 8 bases. The V and J ends lost 5 bases and 3 bases, in that order; junction bases with no gene match: 6. The CDR3 consists of 15 residues. CDR1 is SGHTA, CDR2 FQGNSA, per germline. Written as DNA, the CDR3 is TGTGCCAGCAGCCGAAGCGGGGGTCGCTACAATGAGCAGTTCTTC. This encodes CASSRSGGRYNEQFF.

The chain is built from TRBV11-3 and TRBJ2-3; 13 bases agree with TRBD2. V gave up 5 bases and J gave up 4 bases; unmatched junction bases: 6. This CDR3 spans 16 amino acids. Germline loops: CDR1 SGHNT, CDR2 YENEEA. The CDR3 bases are TGTGCCAGCAGCCTCGGGACTAGCGGGGTAGCAGATACGCAGTATTTT. This encodes CASSLGTSGVADTQYF. The whole variable domain, filled in from reference TRBV11-3 and TRBJ2-3, reads EAGVVQSPRYKIIEKKQPVAFWCNPISGHNTLYWYLQNLGQGPELLIRYENEEAVDDSQLPKDRFSAERLKGVDSTLKIQPAELGDSAVYLCASSLGTSGVADTQYFGPGTRLTVL.

This clonotype occurred many times. The gene calls are TRBV7-9 and TRBJ2-3; the match to TRBD2 covers 12 bases. V shed 2 bases and J 1 base; nucleotides not matched to a gene: 7. The CDR3 totals 18 residues. CDR1 and CDR2 from the germline V gene are SEHNR and FQNEAQ (reference sequence). CDR3 sequence (DNA): TGTGCCAGCAGCTTAAGTGGACTAGCGGGGTCCGGCACAGATACGCAGTATTTT. The encoded protein is CASSLSGLAGSGTDTQYF. Complete variable domain (other parts from reference TRBV7-9 and TRBJ2-3): DTGVSQNPRHKITKRGQNVTFRCDPISEHNRLYWYRQTLGQGPEFLTYFQNEAQLEKSRLLSDRFSAERPKGSFSTLEIQRTEQGDSAMYLCASSLSGLAGSGTDTQYFGPGTRLTVL.

V is TRBV20-1 and J is TRBJ1-6; possibly TRBD1 for D (5 bases). Germline CDR1 and CDR2: DFQATT and SNEGSKA (reference sequence). V dropped 4 bases and J dropped 6 bases, with 13 bases sitting between them. The CDR3 sequence is 14 residues long. The CDR3 is CSAKPGTGNSPLHF. In DNA, the CDR3 is TGCAGTGCTAAACCAGGGACGGGTAATTCACCCCTCCACTTT.

This clonotype was found many times. This chain links TRBV27 with TRBJ1-5; D is undetermined. Germline V gene sequence: CDR1 MNHEY, CDR2 SMNVEV (reference sequence). Trimming removed 4 bases from V and 3 bases from J, with 10 bases in between. This CDR3 has 14 residues. CDR3 sequence reads: CASSSVQTNQPQHF. The CDR3 DNA reads as TGTGCCAGCAGTTCAGTCCAAACCAATCAGCCCCAGCATTTT.

This clonotype was seen ten or more times. This chain links TRBV7-2 with TRBJ1-1, with a weak D call TRBD1 (6 bases). The CDR3 is 16 amino acids. V shed 5 bases and J shed 6 bases, with 22 bases lying between them. Germline V gene sequence: CDR1 SGHTA, CDR2 FQGNSA. The CDR3 spells CASSQQATGTRAEAFF. The CDR3 nucleotides are TGTGCCAGCAGCCAACAGGCAACAGGGACAAGGGCTGAAGCTTTCTTT. The full variable domain, its missing parts supplied by reference TRBV7-2 and TRBJ1-1, is GAGVSQSPSNKVTEKGKDVELRCDPISGHTALYWYRQSLGQGLEFLIYFQGNSAPDKSGLPSDRFSAERTGGSVSTLTIQRTQQEDSAVYLCASSQQATGTRAEAFFGQGTRLTVV.

This clonotype was seen ten or more times. V gene TRBV11-2 combines with J gene TRBJ1-6, with D uncertain. The CDR3 has 12 residues. Trimming took off 1 base at V and 9 bases at J, with 4 bases between the two ends. Looked up from germline, CDR1 is SGHAT and CDR2 is FQNNGV. As DNA, the CDR3 is TGTGCCAGCAGCTTAGCCGTTTCACCCCTCCACTTT. Its translation: CASSLAVSPLHF.

This clonotype came up many times. The chain combines TRBV7-2 with TRBJ2-2, with D uncertain. Germline loops: CDR1 SGHTA, CDR2 FQGNSA. V lost 2 bases to trimming and J lost 3 bases, with 7 bases between them. This CDR3 has 14 amino acids. CDR3 loop: CASSLQPYTGELFF. CDR3 nucleotide sequence: TGTGCCAGCAGCTTACAGCCGTACACCGGGGAGCTGTTTTTT.

This clonotype was detected ten times or more. The chain is built from TRBV4-2 and TRBJ2-3, with TRBD2 matching 8 bases. J lost 0 bases, V lost 4 bases, and 9 bases had no gene match. Germline V gene lookup returns CDR1 LGHNA and CDR2 YNFKEQ. The CDR3 is 17 residues long. DNA for the CDR3: TGTGCCAGCAGCCTAACCAGCGGGGGAACTAGCACAGATACGCAGTATTTT. Its protein product is CASSLTSGGTSTDTQYF.

This clonotype appeared many times. The chain employs TRBV4-3 and TRBJ1-4, with D unclear. The CDR3 has 18 residues. Between the trimmed V and J ends, which lost 0 bases and 6 bases, there was a span of 20 bases. Germline V lookup: CDR1 LGHNA, CDR2 YSLEER. This CDR3 reads CASSQEYQTVLPYEKLFF. CDR3 sequence (DNA): TGCGCCAGCAGCCAAGAATATCAAACAGTCCTCCCTTATGAAAAACTGTTTTTT.

The rearrangement joins TRBV11-3 to TRBJ2-3; D may correspond to TRBD1 or TRBD2 (6 bases each). Germline-derived CDR1 and CDR2 are SGHNT and YENEEA. The germline V and J ends were trimmed by 5 bases and 1 base, with 19 bases remaining between them. This CDR3 spans 17 amino acids. CDR3 nucleotides: TGTGCCAGCAGCCCCTACCGGGGGCAGCGAGGCACAGATACGCAGTATTTT. Protein product: CASSPYRGQRGTDTQYF.

At least ten counts were recorded for this clonotype. V and J are TRBV28 and TRBJ2-3; D is ambiguous. Trimming left V 7 bases short and J 0 bases short, with 11 bases between. Germline CDR1 MDHEN, CDR2 SYDVKM. The length of the CDR3 is 14 residues. The CDR3 DNA reads as TGTGCCAGCACTTTTGGACGTAGCACAGATACGCAGTATTTT. Protein: CASTFGRSTDTQYF.

This clonotype has at least ten counts. The rearrangement uses TRBV6-5 and TRBJ2-5; 13 positions agree with TRBD2. Trimming at V came to 6 bases and at J to 5 bases, leaving 12 bases not matched to a gene. The CDR3 length is 17 residues. Per germline, CDR1 MNHEY and CDR2 SVGAGI. CDR3 region: CASSQTSGGPRMETQYF. The CDR3 DNA follows: TGTGCCAGCAGCCAGACTAGCGGGGGGCCGAGAATGGAGACCCAGTACTTC.

There are many counts of this clonotype. This rearrangement joins TRBV4-3 to TRBJ1-3; no clear D gene. The CDR3 has 15 amino acids. Trimming pared 0 bases from V and 4 bases from J, leaving 10 bases between. Germline V gene sequence: CDR1 LGHNA, CDR2 YSLEER. The CDR3 DNA reads TGCGCCAGCAGCCAAGATGACGGACGCGGAAACACCATATATTTT. It specifies CASSQDDGRGNTIYF.

This chain uses TRBV7-2 with TRBJ2-3; 7 bases map to TRBD1. This CDR3 spans 16 amino acids. The germline gives CDR1 SGHTA, CDR2 FQGNSA. Germline trimming cut 5 bases from V and 2 bases from J; bases unmatched to any gene: 10. CDR3 residues: CASSLGTAYNTDTQYF. The CDR3 region has the DNA TGTGCCAGCAGCCTCGGGACAGCTTATAACACAGATACGCAGTATTTT. Full variable domain (outside the CDR3, taken from reference TRBV7-2 and TRBJ2-3): GAGVSQSPSNKVTEKGKDVELRCDPISGHTALYWYRQSLGQGLEFLIYFQGNSAPDKSGLPSDRFSAERTGGSVSTLTIQRTQQEDSAVYLCASSLGTAYNTDTQYFGPGTRLTVL.

This clonotype has ten or more counts. V and J are TRBV3-1 and TRBJ1-1; D may be TRBD1 (6 bases). Between the trimmed V and J ends, which lost 4 bases and 6 bases, there was a span of 12 bases. This CDR3 region has 13 residues. CDR1 is LGHDT, CDR2 YNNKEL, per germline (reference sequence). For the CDR3, the DNA is TGTGCCAGCAGCCGAGGGGGTTTCGCTGAAGCTTTCTTT. Its protein product is CASSRGGFAEAFF.

There are a few counts of this clonotype. V gene TRBV12-3 or TRBV12-4 combines with J gene TRBJ2-1; TRBD1 matches at 9 bases. This CDR3 is built from 13 residues. V shed 5 bases, J shed 15 bases, and the junction held 11 bases outside the gene matches. For the CDR3, the DNA is TGTGCCAGCAGTCCCACCGGACAGGGGATGGGGTTCTTC. Protein: CASSPTGQGMGFF.

This clonotype was seen only a few times. The V call is TRBV5-5, the J call TRBJ2-7; D is perhaps TRBD2 (5 bases). The germline V and J ends were trimmed by 0 bases and 12 bases, with 19 bases remaining between them. The CDR3 is 14 residues long. Germline CDR1 is SGHKS and CDR2 is YYEKEE (reference sequence). The CDR3 loop is CASSLATGTRGRYF. CDR3 DNA sequence: TGTGCCAGCAGCTTGGCCACGGGCACCAGAGGGCGGTACTTC.